Here is one TCR beta chain with its context. Compared with germline, one end of the junction differs, possibly owing to a read error. The data derive from a study of blood T cell repertoires in COVID-19. For the study at large: The samples span acute and convalescent COVID-19 from the United States, Italy and Spain. From T cells, B-cell-depleted T cells, or PBMCs came the material, which was cDNA or gDNA.

Authors' processing steps: Counts of nucleated cells, estimated from reference gene primer amplification, were obtained. Using immunoSEQ multiplex PCR, the repertoire was profiled, and TCRdb retains in-frame clones only, with some absent. V and J calls and clone size are those listed in that table; D and trimming were worked out from the DNA. Here the sample spans 98,000 or so clones, about 89% being singletons. CDR1 and CDR2 (germline): MNHEY, SVGAGI. The CDR3 spans 13 residues. This TCR was recovered from a human donor in a cohort sampled during active COVID-19. Material: peripheral blood. This chain joins TRBV6-5 and TRBJ1-2; 7 nucleotides agree with TRBD1. As DNA, the CDR3 is TGTGCCAGCAGCCTTATAAGAGGGGGCGCCCCCCTTTTC. Its protein product is CASSLIRGGAPLF.